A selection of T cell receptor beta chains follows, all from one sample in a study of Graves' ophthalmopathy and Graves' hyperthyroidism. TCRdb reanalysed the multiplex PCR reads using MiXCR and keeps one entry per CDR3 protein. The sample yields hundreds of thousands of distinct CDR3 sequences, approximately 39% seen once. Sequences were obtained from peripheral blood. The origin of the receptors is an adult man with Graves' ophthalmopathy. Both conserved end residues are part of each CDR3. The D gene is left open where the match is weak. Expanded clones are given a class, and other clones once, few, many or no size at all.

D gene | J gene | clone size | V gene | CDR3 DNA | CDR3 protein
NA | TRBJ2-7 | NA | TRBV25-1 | TGTGCCAGCAGGTCGGAGGGGCAGGGGGCCTACGAGCAGTACTTC | CASRSEGQGAYEQYF
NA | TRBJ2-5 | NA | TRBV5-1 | TGCGCCAGCAGCTTTGGATCTTTTGGGCCCCAAGAGACCCAGTACTTC | CASSFGSFGPQETQYF
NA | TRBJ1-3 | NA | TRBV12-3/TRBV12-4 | TGTGCCAGCAGTCTGACGAGCTCTGGAAACGCCATATATTTT | CASSLTSSGNAIYF
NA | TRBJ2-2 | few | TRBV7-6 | TGTGCCAGCAGCTTAGCGAGATTAGGACGGAAGAACACCGGGGAGCTGTTTTTT | CASSLARLGRKNTGELFF
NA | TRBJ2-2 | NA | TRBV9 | TGTGCCAGCAGTTCCCCGCGGGACACAGCTCAAGCGAACACCGGGGAGCTGTTTTTT | CASSSPRDTAQANTGELFF
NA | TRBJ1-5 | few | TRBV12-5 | TGTGCTAGTGGTCCGGACGGCGGCTATCAGCCCCAGCATTTT | CASGPDGGYQPQHF
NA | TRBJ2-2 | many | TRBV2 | TGTGCCAGCAGTGAAAGAAGGGGTTTGGACACCGGGGAGCTGTTTTTT | CASSERRGLDTGELFF
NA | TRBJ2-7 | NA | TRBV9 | TGTGCCAGCAGCCCCCATCCGACCTACGAGCAGTACTTC | CASSPHPTYEQYF
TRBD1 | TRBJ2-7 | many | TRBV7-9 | TGTGCCAGCAGCCAAGGGGGGACAGGGGATTACGAGCAGTACTTC | CASSQGGTGDYEQYF
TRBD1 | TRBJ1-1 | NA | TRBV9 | TGTGCCAGCAGCACCCGGACAGGGGGGCGTGAAGCTTTCTTT | CASSTRTGGREAFF
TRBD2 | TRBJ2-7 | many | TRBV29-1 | TGCAGCGTTGAAGATACTAGCGGGGTCCCCTACGAGCAGTACTTC | CSVEDTSGVPYEQYF
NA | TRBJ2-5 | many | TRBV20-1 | TGCAGTGCATCGAGCGGACTTGGAGAGACCCAGTACTTC | CSASSGLGETQYF
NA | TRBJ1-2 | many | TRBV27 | TGTGCCAGCAGCCCAGCGGGTACTGGCTACACCTTC | CASSPAGTGYTF
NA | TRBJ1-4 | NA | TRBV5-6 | TGTGCCAGCAGCCCGGCCGGGGCTAATGAAAAACTGTTTTTT | CASSPAGANEKLFF
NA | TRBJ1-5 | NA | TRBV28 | TGTGCCAGCAGTTTTCTGGGGAGCAATCAGCCCCAGCATTTT | CASSFLGSNQPQHF
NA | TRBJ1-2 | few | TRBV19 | TGTGCCAGTAGTTCCTCCGGGCCCATTGAATTCAGGGCAGATGGCTACACCTTC | CASSSSGPIEFRADGYTF
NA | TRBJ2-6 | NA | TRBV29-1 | TGCAGCGTTATTATCGGGGCTGGGGCCAACGTCCTGACTTTC | CSVIIGAGANVLTF
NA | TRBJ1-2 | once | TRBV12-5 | TGTGCTAGTGGTCAGCGGGTCATTCCTAGTGGCTACACCTTC | CASGQRVIPSGYTF
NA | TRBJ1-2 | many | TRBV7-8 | TGTGCCAGCAGGCCCAGTCTCGCACACTATGGCTACACCTTC | CASRPSLAHYGYTF
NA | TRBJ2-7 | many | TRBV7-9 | TGTGCCAGCAGCTTCGGCCGAACAGGGTTGTACGAGCAGTACTTC | CASSFGRTGLYEQYF
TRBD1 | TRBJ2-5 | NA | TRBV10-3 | TGTGCCACCAGTGATCCCCGGGACAGCCAAGAGACCCAGTACTTC | CATSDPRDSQETQYF
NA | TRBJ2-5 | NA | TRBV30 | TGTGCCTGGAGTCCGGGGACGGCAGAGACCCAGTACTTC | CAWSPGTAETQYF
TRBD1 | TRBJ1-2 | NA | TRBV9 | TGTGCCAGCAGCGGGGACAGGGGGCGGAATGGCTACACCTTC | CASSGDRGRNGYTF
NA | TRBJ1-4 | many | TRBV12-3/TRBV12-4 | TGTGCCAGCAGCCCAGAGACCTTAGACGAAAAACTGTTTTTT | CASSPETLDEKLFF
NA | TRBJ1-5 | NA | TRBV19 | TGTGCCAGTAGTCCCAAACAGGGAGCAGACCAGCCCCAGCATTTT | CASSPKQGADQPQHF
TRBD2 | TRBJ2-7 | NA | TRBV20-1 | TGCAGTGCCTGGGGACTAGCGGGTGGACCCTACGAGCAGTACTTC | CSAWGLAGGPYEQYF
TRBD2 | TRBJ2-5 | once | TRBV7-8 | TGTGCCAGCAGAGAACGGGGCGGGGGGGCCAAAGAGACCCAGTACTTC | CASRERGGGAKETQYF
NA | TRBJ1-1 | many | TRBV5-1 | TGCGCCAGCAGCTTACAGGAGTTCTCTGAAGCTTTCTTT | CASSLQEFSEAFF
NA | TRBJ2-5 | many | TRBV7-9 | TGTGCCAGCAGCACAGGGTCGGGCCTACAAGAGACCCAGTACTTC | CASSTGSGLQETQYF
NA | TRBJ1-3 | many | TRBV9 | TGTGCCAGCAGCCCGGGTCTAGTCTCTGGAAACACCATATATTTT | CASSPGLVSGNTIYF
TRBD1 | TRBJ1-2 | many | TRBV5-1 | TGCGCCAGCAGCTTGTCAGGACAGGGGGCGAGTGGCTACACCTTC | CASSLSGQGASGYTF
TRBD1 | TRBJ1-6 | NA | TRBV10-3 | TGTGCCATCAGTGACAGTCTTGGACAGGGGAATTCACCCCTCCACTTT | CAISDSLGQGNSPLHF
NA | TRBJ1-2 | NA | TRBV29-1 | TGTGCCTGGAGTGTATCGGGGATCGGTGGCTACACCTTC | CAWSVSGIGGYTF
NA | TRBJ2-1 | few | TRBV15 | TGTGCCACCAGCCAGGGCGGCGATGAGCAGTTCTTC | CATSQGGDEQFF
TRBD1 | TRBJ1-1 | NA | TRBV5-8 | TGTGCCAGCAGCCCCTGGACAGGTAGAAACACTGAAGCTTTCTTT | CASSPWTGRNTEAFF
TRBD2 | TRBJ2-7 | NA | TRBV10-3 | TGTGCCATCAAGGGAGGGACGGGCTCCTACGAGCAGTACTTC | CAIKGGTGSYEQYF
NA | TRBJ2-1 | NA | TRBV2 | TGTGCCAGCAGAGGCAGGGGGGATGAGCAGTTCTTC | CASRGRGDEQFF
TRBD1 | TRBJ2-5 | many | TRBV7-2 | TGTGCCAGCAGCTTGGAGCTAAGGGGGCAACAAGAGACCCAGTACTTC | CASSLELRGQQETQYF
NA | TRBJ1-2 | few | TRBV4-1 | TGCGCCAGCAGCCGTCAGGGGATGGGCCATGGCTACACCTTC | CASSRQGMGHGYTF
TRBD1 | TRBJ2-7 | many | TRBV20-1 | TGCAGTGCCAGAACAGGGGGCGAGTACGAGCAGTACTTC | CSARTGGEYEQYF
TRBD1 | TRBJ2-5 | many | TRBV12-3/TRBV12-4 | TGTGCCAGCAGTTTCCGGACAGGGGGAGAGACCCAGTACTTC | CASSFRTGGETQYF
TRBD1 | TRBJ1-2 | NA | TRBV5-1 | TGCGCCAGCAGCCCCCAGAGGACAGGGAATAACTATGGCTACACCTTC | CASSPQRTGNNYGYTF
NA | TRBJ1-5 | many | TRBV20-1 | TGCAGTGCTAGTTTAGGGCAGCCTTATAGCAATCAGCCCCAGCATTTT | CSASLGQPYSNQPQHF
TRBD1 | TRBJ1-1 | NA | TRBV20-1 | TGCAGTGCTAGGGAGGGGGCGGCCACTGAAGCTTTCTTT | CSAREGAATEAFF
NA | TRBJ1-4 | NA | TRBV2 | TGTGCCAGCAGTAACACCCCGGGGCGGCGGGAAAAACTGTTTTTT | CASSNTPGRREKLFF
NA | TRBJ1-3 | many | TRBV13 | TGTGCCAGCAGCTTAGTGGGGGGCGCGAGAGGAAACACCATATATTTT | CASSLVGGARGNTIYF
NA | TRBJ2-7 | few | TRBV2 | TGTGCCAGCAGTCCGCACCTAAGACAGGCGGTGCCCCAATTTTACTTC | CASSPHLRQAVPQFYF
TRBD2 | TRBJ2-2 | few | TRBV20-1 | TGCAGTGCTAGATCCGGGGGGGAGAACACCGGGGAGCTGTTTTTT | CSARSGGENTGELFF